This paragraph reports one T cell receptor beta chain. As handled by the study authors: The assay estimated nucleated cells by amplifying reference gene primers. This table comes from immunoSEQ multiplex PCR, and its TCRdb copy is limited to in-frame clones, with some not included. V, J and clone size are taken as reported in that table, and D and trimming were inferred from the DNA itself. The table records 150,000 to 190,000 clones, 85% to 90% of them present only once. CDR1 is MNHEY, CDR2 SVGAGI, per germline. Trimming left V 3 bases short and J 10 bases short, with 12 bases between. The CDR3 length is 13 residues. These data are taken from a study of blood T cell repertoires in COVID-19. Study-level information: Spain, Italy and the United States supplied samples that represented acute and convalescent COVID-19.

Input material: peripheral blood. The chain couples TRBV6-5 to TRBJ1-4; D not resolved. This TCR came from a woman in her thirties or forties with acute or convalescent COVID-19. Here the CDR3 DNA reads TGTGCCAGCAGTTATGAAAGGGAGGGAAAACTGTTTTTT. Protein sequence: CASSYEREGKLFF.